Presented here are 20 T cell receptor beta chains from one specimen sequenced in a study of T-cell reconstitution after alpha-beta-depleted transplantation in children. Molecular barcoding with unique molecular identifiers was used for the TCRbeta library. TCRdb recomputed calls from the PCR reads with MiXCR, one row per CDR3 protein. The sample includes fewer than 350,000 distinct CDR3 sequences, more than 9% seen only once; the top ten take 23%. This specimen consisted of peripheral blood, obtained 180 days after TCRalphabeta/CD19-depleted stem cell transplant. The source of these receptors is a male patient aged 2 to 10 who had a stem cell transplant for chronic granulomatous disease, so the T cells may come from the graft donor.

This clonotype was detected only a few times. This rearrangement joins TRBV12-3 or TRBV12-4 to TRBJ2-7; D is perhaps TRBD2 (6 bases). Deletions cut 0 bases from V and 5 bases from J, with 11 bases between. The length of the CDR3 is 14 residues. The CDR3 nucleotides are TGTGCCAGCAGTTTAGCCGGGGAGGAGGACGAGCAGTACTTC. Translated, it gives CASSLAGEEDEQYF.

There are many counts of this clonotype. The chain employs TRBV28 and TRBJ2-7, with D hard to call. Trimming took 1 base from V and 5 from J, leaving 12 bases between them. The CDR3 loop spans 14 amino acids. Germline CDR1 MDHEN, CDR2 SYDVKM. CDR3 in DNA: TGTGCCAGCAGTTTATTACGCAGGAATGACGAGCAGTACTTC. The encoded protein is CASSLLRRNDEQYF.

This clonotype came up many times. The rearrangement links TRBV29-1 to TRBJ2-7; 8 nucleotides agree with TRBD1. There are 13 residues in the CDR3. The trim removed 5 bases at V and 3 bases at J, leaving 6 bases unmatched. Germline V lookup: CDR1 SQVTM, CDR2 ANQGSEA. Here the CDR3 reads CSVWTGNDYEQYF. The CDR3 DNA sequence: TGCAGCGTTTGGACAGGGAACGACTACGAGCAGTACTTC.

This clonotype was counted many times. The chain joins TRBV20-1 to TRBJ2-1; 8 nucleotides agree with TRBD2. After removal of 0 bases from V and 6 bases from J, the junction contained 10 bases not matched to a gene. Per germline, CDR1 DFQATT and CDR2 SNEGSKA (reference sequence). The CDR3 extends over 16 amino acids. The CDR3 DNA is TGCAGTGCTAGAGACCCCGGGACTAGGGGTGGCAATGAGCAGTTCTTC. Translating gives CSARDPGTRGGNEQFF.

This clonotype is categorized as medium-sized. The chain combines TRBV24-1 with TRBJ2-5; D could derive from TRBD1 or TRBD2 (5 bases each). Germline loops: CDR1 KGHDR, CDR2 SFDVKD. There are 13 residues in the CDR3. V lost 4 bases to trimming and J lost 7 bases, with 12 bases between them. CDR3 amino acids: CATSDWGSRTQYF. The CDR3 DNA reads TGTGCCACCAGTGACTGGGGGTCAAGGACCCAGTACTTC.

This clonotype was recorded many times. The gene calls are TRBV20-1 and TRBJ2-1; 7 positions match TRBD2. CDR1 and CDR2 from the germline V gene are DFQATT and SNEGSKA (reference sequence). The CDR3 contains 13 residues. V lost 8 bases, J lost 7 bases, and 11 bases stayed unmatched. The CDR3 sequence is CSTDLAVSNEQFF. In DNA form, the CDR3 reads TGCAGTACCGACCTAGCGGTTAGTAATGAGCAGTTCTTC.

In regard to this clonotype: A much larger clone sits a single nucleotide away, making a read error possible. The chain carries TRBV7-8 and TRBJ2-1; 11 bases agree with TRBD2. Germline CDR1 SGHVS, CDR2 FQNEAQ. The J segment lost 10 bases and the V segment lost 5 bases, leaving 13 bases of the junction unmatched. This CDR3 has 16 amino acids. This CDR3 reads CASSPLELAGVQEQFF. The CDR3 DNA reads as TGTGCCAGCAGCCCCCTCGAACTAGCGGGAGTACAGGAGCAGTTCTTC.

There are many counts of this clonotype. The chain's CDR3 is CASRNGGISYEQYF. DNA for the CDR3: TGTGCCAGCAGAAACGGGGGAATCAGCTACGAGCAGTACTTC. The gene calls are TRBV6-2 or TRBV6-3 and TRBJ2-7, with D possibly being TRBD2 (6 bases). The V gene lost 6 bases and the J gene lost 3 bases, with 15 bases spanning the gap. The CDR3 is made up of 14 amino acids. Germline CDR1 MNHEY, CDR2 SVGEGT.

This clonotype was found many times. V usage is TRBV29-1 and J usage is TRBJ1-1; the D gene is possibly TRBD1 (6 bases). CDR1 is SQVTM, CDR2 ANQGSEA, per germline. This CDR3 comprises 16 residues. The CDR3 sequence is CRTPVQRRTENTEAFF. CDR3 nucleotide sequence: TGCAGAACCCCCGTACAGAGGCGGACAGAGAACACTGAAGCTTTCTTT.

This clonotype showed up many times. The genes are TRBV12-3 or TRBV12-4 and TRBJ1-5, with D possibly matching TRBD1 (6 bases). V gave up 3 bases and J gave up 0 bases, with 9 bases separating them. The length of the CDR3 is 15 residues. This CDR3 is CASSLQGLSNQPQHF. The CDR3 region has the DNA TGTGCCAGCAGTTTGCAGGGGCTTAGCAATCAGCCCCAGCATTTT.

This clonotype was recorded at least ten times. V is TRBV28 and J is TRBJ2-7, with TRBD1 matching over 10 bases. The V gene end was trimmed by 5 bases and the J gene end by 5 bases; junction bases not matched to a gene: 6. CDR3 length: 14 residues. The V gene's germline CDR1 is MDHEN and CDR2 SYDVKM. This CDR3 is CASSGGTGEHEQYF. The CDR3 region has the DNA TGTGCCAGCAGTGGCGGGACAGGGGAACACGAGCAGTACTTC.

There are many counts of this clonotype. The chain carries TRBV12-3 or TRBV12-4 and TRBJ2-7, with TRBD1 identical over 9 bases. With V trimmed by 6 bases and J by 0 bases, 9 bases remained unmatched. The CDR3 is made up of 16 amino acids. CDR3 protein: CASSPVGGQGSYEQYF. The CDR3 region has the DNA TGTGCCAGCAGCCCCGTGGGGGGACAGGGCTCCTACGAGCAGTACTTC.

The sample holds many counts of this clonotype. This sequence joins TRBV5-1 and TRBJ2-3; a possible D gene is TRBD1 (5 bases). The CDR3 length is 14 residues. V lost 0 bases to trimming and J lost 2 bases, with 7 bases between them. Per the germline V gene, CDR1 is SGHRS and CDR2 is YFSETQ. The CDR3 is CASSLGGPTDTQYF. The CDR3 region has the DNA TGCGCCAGCAGCTTGGGGGGCCCCACAGATACGCAGTATTTT.

This clonotype has only a few counts. The rearrangement joins TRBV12-3 or TRBV12-4 to TRBJ1-2; D perhaps matches TRBD1 (5 bases). Trimming shortened V by 2 bases and J by 3 bases, and 10 bases separated the two germline ends. This CDR3 region has 14 residues. The CDR3 protein is CASSLQGLHYGYTF. For the CDR3, the DNA is TGTGCCAGCAGTTTACAGGGTCTCCACTATGGCTACACCTTC.

This clonotype was detected ten times or more. The DNA for the CDR3 is TGTGCCAGCAGTGAGAACAGTAGCAATCAGCCCCAGCATTTT. Translation: CASSENSSNQPQHF. The V call is TRBV2, the J call TRBJ1-5; no definite D call. There are 14 residues in the CDR3. Germline assignment: CDR1 SNHLY and CDR2 FYNNEI. The V and J ends lost 3 bases and 0 bases respectively, with 6 bases between them.

This clonotype was recorded many times. The rearrangement uses TRBV7-9 and TRBJ2-3; D uncertain. CDR1 and CDR2 from the germline V gene are SEHNR and FQNEAQ (reference sequence). The CDR3 is made up of 13 amino acids. V was pared by 5 bases and J by 1 base, with 7 bases between. CDR3 in amino acids: CASSPLGTDTQYF. The CDR3 coding sequence is TGTGCCAGCAGCCCCCTTGGCACAGATACGCAGTATTTT.

This clonotype showed up many times. This chain links TRBV5-1 with TRBJ2-3, with a possible D match to TRBD2 (6 bases). Germline V gene lookup returns CDR1 SGHRS and CDR2 YFSETQ. The CDR3 length is 17 residues. Trimming took 5 bases from V and 0 from J, leaving 19 bases between them. CDR3 loop: CASSSIGGDFSTDTQYF. The DNA of the CDR3 is TGCGCCAGCAGTTCTATCGGTGGGGACTTTAGCACAGATACGCAGTATTTT.

On this clonotype: It may be a read error: a sequence one base away is much more abundant. Here the CDR3 DNA reads TGTGCCAGCAGTTTAGGACTAGCGGTGGTCTCAGATACGCAGTATTTT. It yields the protein CASSLGLAVVSDTQYF. The genes are TRBV11-2 and TRBJ2-3; 10 bases map to TRBD2. Germline assignment: CDR1 SGHAT and CDR2 FQNNGV. This CDR3 region has 16 residues.

This clonotype was detected ten times or more. The chain links TRBV12-3 or TRBV12-4 to TRBJ2-1, with TRBD2 matching over 11 bases. V lost 6 bases to trimming and J lost 10 bases; unmatched junction nucleotides: 8. This CDR3 has 14 amino acids. The CDR3 loop is CASRPTSGTSEQFF. Here the CDR3 DNA reads TGTGCCAGCAGACCGACTAGCGGGACGTCCGAGCAGTTCTTC.

This clonotype has at least ten counts. The rearrangement links TRBV23-1 to TRBJ2-5; D ambiguous. TRBV23-1 carries the ORF label, with uncertain function. Deletions cut 9 bases from V and 0 bases from J, with 11 bases between. The CDR3 spans 13 residues. The CDR3 DNA sequence: TGCGCCAGAGTCCCTTGGGACCAAGAGACCCAGTACTTC. This gives the protein CARVPWDQETQYF.